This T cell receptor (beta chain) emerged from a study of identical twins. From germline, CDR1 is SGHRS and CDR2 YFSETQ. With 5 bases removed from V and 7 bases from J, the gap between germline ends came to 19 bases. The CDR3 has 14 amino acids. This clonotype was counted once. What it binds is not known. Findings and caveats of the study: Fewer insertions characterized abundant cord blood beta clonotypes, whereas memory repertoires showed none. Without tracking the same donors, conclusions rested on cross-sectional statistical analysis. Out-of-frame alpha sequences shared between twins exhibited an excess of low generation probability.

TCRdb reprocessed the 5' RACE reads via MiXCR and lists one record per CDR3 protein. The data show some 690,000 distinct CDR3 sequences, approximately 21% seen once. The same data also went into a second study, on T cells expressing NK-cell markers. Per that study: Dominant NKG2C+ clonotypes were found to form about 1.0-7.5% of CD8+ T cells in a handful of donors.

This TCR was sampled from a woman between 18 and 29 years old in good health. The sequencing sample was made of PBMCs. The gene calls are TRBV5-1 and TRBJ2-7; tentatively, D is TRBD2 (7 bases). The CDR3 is CASRPGGRIGEQYF. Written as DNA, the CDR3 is TGCGCCAGCAGGCCCGGGGGGCGCATTGGGGAGCAGTACTTC.